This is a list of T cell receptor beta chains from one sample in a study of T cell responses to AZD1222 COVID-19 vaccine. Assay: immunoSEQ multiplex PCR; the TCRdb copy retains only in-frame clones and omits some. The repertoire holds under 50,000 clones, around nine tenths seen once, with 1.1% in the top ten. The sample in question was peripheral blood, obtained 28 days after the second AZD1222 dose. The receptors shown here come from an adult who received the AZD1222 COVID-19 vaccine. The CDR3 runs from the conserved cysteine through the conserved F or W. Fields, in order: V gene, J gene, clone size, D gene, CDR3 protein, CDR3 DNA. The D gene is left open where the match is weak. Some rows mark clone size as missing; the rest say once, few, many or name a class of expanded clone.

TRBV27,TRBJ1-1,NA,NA,CASSLVRGTEAFF,TGTGCCAGCAGTCTCGTAAGGGGCACTGAAGCTTTCTTT
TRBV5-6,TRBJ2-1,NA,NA,CASSFDHEQFF,TGTGCCAGCAGCTTTGACCATGAGCAGTTCTTC
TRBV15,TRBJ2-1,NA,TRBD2,CATSSRTGTSGFYEQFF,TGTGCCACCAGCAGTAGAACCGGGACTAGCGGGTTCTATGAGCAGTTCTTC
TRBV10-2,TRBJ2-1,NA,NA,CASSDGQRGYNEQFF,TGCGCCAGCAGTGATGGACAAAGGGGGTACAATGAGCAGTTCTTC
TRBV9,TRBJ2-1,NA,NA,CASSAKTVLGEQFF,TGTGCCAGCAGCGCGAAGACAGTTCTTGGCGAGCAGTTCTTC
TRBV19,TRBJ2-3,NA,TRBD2,CASSIGLAGVATDTQYF,TGTGCCAGTAGCATAGGACTAGCGGGAGTCGCCACAGATACGCAGTATTTT
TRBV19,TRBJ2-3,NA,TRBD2,CASSIGLAGTDTQYF,TGTGCCAGTAGTATAGGACTAGCGGGAACAGATACGCAGTATTTT
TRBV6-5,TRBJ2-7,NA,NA,CASTQSQGPYEQYF,TGTGCCAGCACCCAAAGCCAGGGACCCTACGAGCAGTACTTC
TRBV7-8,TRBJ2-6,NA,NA,CASSLGWGDSVLTF,TGTGCCAGCAGCTTAGGTTGGGGGGATAGCGTCCTGACTTTC
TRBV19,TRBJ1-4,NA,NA,CASRPWAIEKLFF,TGTGCCAGCCGACCGTGGGCTATTGAAAAACTGTTTTTT
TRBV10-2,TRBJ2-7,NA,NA,CASRPLVSYEQYF,TGCGCCAGCAGGCCACTAGTAAGCTACGAGCAGTACTTC
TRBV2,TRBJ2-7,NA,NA,CASSRQDFYEQYF,TGTGCCAGCAGTCGTCAGGATTTCTACGAGCAGTACTTC
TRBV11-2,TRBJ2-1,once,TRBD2,CASSTSPGTSGSGEQFF,TGTGCCAGCAGCACATCCCCCGGGACTAGCGGGAGTGGTGAGCAGTTCTTC
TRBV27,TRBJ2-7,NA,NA,CASSLRVGISPYEQYF,TGTGCCAGCAGTTTACGGGTGGGTATCTCTCCCTACGAGCAGTACTTC
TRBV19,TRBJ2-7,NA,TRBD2,CASSTVAGRYEQYF,TGTGCCAGTAGTACCGTAGCGGGACGGTACGAGCAGTACTTC
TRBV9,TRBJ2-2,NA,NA,CASGSGIGNTGELFF,TGTGCCAGCGGAAGTGGGATAGGGAACACCGGGGAGCTGTTTTTT
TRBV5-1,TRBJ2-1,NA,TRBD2,CASSLFTGTSGEQFF,TGCGCCAGCAGCTTATTTACCGGGACTAGTGGGGAGCAGTTCTTC
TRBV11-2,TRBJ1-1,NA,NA,CASSLGVGSGTEAFF,TGTGCCAGCAGCTTAGGAGTGGGATCGGGCACTGAAGCTTTCTTT
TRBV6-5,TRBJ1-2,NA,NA,CASSWWGGEGYTF,TGTGCCAGCAGTTGGTGGGGGGGCGAAGGCTACACCTTC
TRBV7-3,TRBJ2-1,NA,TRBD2,CASSLTGSGGYNEQFF,TGTGCCAGCAGCTTAACGGGTAGCGGGGGGTACAATGAGCAGTTCTTC
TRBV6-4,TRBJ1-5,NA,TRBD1,CASGQTGFQPQHF,TGTGCCAGCGGCCAGACAGGGTTTCAGCCCCAGCATTTT
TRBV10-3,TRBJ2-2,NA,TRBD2,CAIRTGLAGDTGELFF,TGTGCCATCAGGACCGGACTAGCCGGGGACACCGGGGAGCTGTTTTTT
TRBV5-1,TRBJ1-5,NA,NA,CASSLGQYQPQHF,TGCGCCAGCAGCTTGGGACAGTATCAGCCCCAGCATTTT
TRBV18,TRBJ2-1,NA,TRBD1,CASSLKLDREKGEQFF,TGTGCCAGCTCACTGAAACTAGACAGGGAGAAGGGTGAGCAGTTCTTC
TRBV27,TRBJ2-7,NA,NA,CASSFSYGGTTYEQYF,TGTGCCAGCAGTTTCTCCTACGGCGGGACCACCTACGAGCAGTACTTC
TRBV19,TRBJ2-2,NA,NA,CASSHPRQQNTGELFF,TGTGCCAGTAGTCACCCCAGGCAGCAGAACACCGGGGAGCTGTTTTTT
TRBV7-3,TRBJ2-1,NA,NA,CASSPEGAGLANEQFF,TGTGCCAGCAGCCCCGAAGGAGCGGGTTTGGCAAATGAGCAGTTCTTC
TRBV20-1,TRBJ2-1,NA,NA,CSASDINEQFF,TGCAGTGCTAGTGACATAAATGAGCAGTTCTTC
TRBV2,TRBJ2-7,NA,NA,CASSEDGTKNYEQYF,TGTGCCAGCAGTGAAGACGGGACAAAGAACTACGAGCAGTACTTC
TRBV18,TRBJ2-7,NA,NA,CASSQGGGRGSYEQYF,TGTGCCAGCTCCCAAGGAGGGGGGCGGGGCTCCTACGAGCAGTACTTC
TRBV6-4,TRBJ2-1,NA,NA,CASSRDNLQTYNEQFF,TGTGCCAGCAGTCGGGACAACCTACAGACCTACAATGAGCAGTTCTTC
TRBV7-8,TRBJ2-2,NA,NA,CASSFQADTSRGELFF,TGTGCCAGCAGCTTTCAAGCGGACACATCCCGTGGGGAGCTGTTTTTT
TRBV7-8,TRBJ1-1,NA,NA,CASSLALNTEAFF,TGTGCCAGCAGCTTAGCCCTCAACACTGAAGCTTTCTTT
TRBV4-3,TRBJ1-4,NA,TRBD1,CASSQDRTGREKLFF,TGCGCCAGCAGCCAAGATAGGACAGGGAGAGAAAAACTGTTTTTT
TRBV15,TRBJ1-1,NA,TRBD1,CATARDRGVKAFF,TGTGCCACCGCCCGGGACAGGGGAGTGAAAGCTTTCTTT
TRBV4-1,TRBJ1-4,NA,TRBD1,CASSQMGQGSEKLFF,TGCGCCAGCAGCCAGATGGGACAGGGTTCTGAAAAACTGTTTTTT
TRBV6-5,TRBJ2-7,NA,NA,CASSLPAELGTEQYF,TGTGCCAGCAGCCTCCCCGCTGAGCTGGGGACCGAGCAGTACTTC
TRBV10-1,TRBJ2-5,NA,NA,CASSGGPQETQYF,TGCGCCAGCAGTGGGGGTCCGCAGGAGACCCAGTACTTC
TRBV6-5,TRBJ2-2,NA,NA,CASSRDIANTGELFF,TGTGCCAGCAGCCGTGACATAGCGAACACCGGGGAGCTGTTTTTT
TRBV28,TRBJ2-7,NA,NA,CASSSYITGLSYEQYF,TGTGCCAGCAGTTCTTATATTACAGGGTTAAGCTACGAGCAGTACTTC
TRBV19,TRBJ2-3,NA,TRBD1,CASSTHRGQGDTQYF,TGTGCCAGTAGTACCCACAGGGGGCAGGGAGATACGCAGTATTTT
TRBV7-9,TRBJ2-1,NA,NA,CASAILGGRAYNEQFF,TGTGCCAGCGCTATACTAGGGGGGCGGGCATACAATGAGCAGTTCTTC
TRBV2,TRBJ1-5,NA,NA,CASSENRPPRPQHF,TGTGCCAGCAGTGAAAATCGCCCCCCGCGGCCCCAGCATTTT
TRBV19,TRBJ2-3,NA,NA,CASSIGGRTDTQYF,TGTGCCAGTAGTATTGGGGGTAGGACAGATACGCAGTATTTT
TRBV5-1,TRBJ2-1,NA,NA,CASSQTISGDNEQFF,TGCGCCAGCAGCCAAACAATATCAGGGGATAATGAGCAGTTCTTC
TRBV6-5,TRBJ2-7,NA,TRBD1,CASSYGQGVSYEQYF,TGTGCCAGCAGTTACGGGCAGGGGGTCTCCTACGAGCAGTACTTC